This TCR beta chain came from a study of blood T cell repertoires in COVID-19. Looking at the study overall: Collection of acute and convalescent COVID-19 samples took place in the United States, Italy and Spain.

Original processing methods: Reference gene primer amplification in the assay estimated nucleated cell counts. Clones were read by immunoSEQ multiplex PCR, and TCRdb kept only the in-frame ones, dropping some. V, J and clone size derive from that table, while D and trimming were established from the DNA sequence. The repertoire holds some 250,000 clones, 65% to 90% seen once, with around 3% in the top ten. Germline V gene lookup returns CDR1 MDHEN and CDR2 SYDVKM. V lost 3 bases to trimming and J lost 2 bases, with 11 bases between them. The CDR3 sequence is 14 residues long. The receptor was derived from a woman aged 55-69 years with active or convalescent COVID-19. Input material: peripheral blood. The gene calls are TRBV28 and TRBJ2-7; maybe TRBD1 (6 bases). This chain's CDR3 is CASSLLGATYEQYF. The CDR3 DNA sequence: TGTGCCAGCAGTTTGCTGGGGGCGACCTACGAGCAGTACTTC.